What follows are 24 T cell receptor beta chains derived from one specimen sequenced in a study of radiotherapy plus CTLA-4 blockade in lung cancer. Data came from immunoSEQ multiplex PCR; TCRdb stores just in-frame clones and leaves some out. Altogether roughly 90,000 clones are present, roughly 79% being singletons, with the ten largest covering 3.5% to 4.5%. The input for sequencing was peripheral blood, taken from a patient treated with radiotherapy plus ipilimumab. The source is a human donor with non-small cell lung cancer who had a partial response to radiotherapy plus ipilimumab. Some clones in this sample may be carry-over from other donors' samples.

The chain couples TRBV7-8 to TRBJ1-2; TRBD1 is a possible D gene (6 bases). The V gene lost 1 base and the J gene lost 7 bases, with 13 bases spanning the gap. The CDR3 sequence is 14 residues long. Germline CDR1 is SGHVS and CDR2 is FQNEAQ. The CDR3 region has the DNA TGTGCCAGCAGCTTAGGTGGGGGGGCTGGTGGCTACACCTTC. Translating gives CASSLGGGAGGYTF. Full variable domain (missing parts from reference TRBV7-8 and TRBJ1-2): GAGVSQSPRYKVAKRGQDVALRCDPISGHVSLFWYQQALGQGPEFLTYFQNEAQLDKSGLPSDRFFAERPEGSVSTLKIQRTQQEDSAVYLCASSLGGGAGGYTFGSGTRLTVV.

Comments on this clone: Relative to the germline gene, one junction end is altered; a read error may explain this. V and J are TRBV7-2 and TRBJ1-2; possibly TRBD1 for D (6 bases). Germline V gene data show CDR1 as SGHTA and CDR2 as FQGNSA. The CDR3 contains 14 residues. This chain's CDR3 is CASSKDSTNYGCTF. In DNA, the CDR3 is TGTGCCAGCAGCAAGGACAGTACCAACTATGGCTGCACCTTC.

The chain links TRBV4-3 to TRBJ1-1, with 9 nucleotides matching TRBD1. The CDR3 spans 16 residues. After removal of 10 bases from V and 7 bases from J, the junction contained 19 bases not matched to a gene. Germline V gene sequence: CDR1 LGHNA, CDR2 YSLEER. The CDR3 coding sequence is TGCGCCAACAGAAAAGGGGACAGGGAAGGGACCTATGAAGCTTTCTTT. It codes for CANRKGDREGTYEAFF.

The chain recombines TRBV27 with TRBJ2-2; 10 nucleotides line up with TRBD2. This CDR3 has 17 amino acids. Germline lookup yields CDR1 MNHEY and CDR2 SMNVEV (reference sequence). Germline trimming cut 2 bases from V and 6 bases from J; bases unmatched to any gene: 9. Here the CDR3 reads CASSLNPSGSSPGELFF. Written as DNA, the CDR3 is TGTGCCAGCAGTTTAAATCCTAGCGGGAGTAGTCCCGGGGAGCTGTTTTTT.

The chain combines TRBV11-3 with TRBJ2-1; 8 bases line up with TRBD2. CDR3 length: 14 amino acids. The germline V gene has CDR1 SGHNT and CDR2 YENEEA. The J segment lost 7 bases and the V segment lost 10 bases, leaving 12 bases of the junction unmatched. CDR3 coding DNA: TGTGCCATCGAGACGGGAGGGGGTGGGAATGAGCAGTTCTTC. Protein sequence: CAIETGGGGNEQFF.

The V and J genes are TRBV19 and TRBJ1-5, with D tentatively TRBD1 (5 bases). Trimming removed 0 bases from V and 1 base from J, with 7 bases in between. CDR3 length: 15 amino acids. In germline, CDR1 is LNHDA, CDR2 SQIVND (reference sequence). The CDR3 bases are TGTGCCAGTAGTATAGATTACAGGAGCAATCAGCCCCAGCATTTT. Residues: CASSIDYRSNQPQHF.

CDR3 DNA sequence: TGCGCCAGCAGCTTCCGGTGGGACAGATCTGGGGAGCTGTTTTTT. Protein sequence: CASSFRWDRSGELFF. The chain links TRBV5-1 to TRBJ2-2, with 7 bases identical to TRBD1. Germline values: CDR1 SGHRS, CDR2 YFSETQ. This CDR3 is 15 amino acids long. V lost 2 bases to trimming and J lost 8 bases; unmatched junction nucleotides: 9.

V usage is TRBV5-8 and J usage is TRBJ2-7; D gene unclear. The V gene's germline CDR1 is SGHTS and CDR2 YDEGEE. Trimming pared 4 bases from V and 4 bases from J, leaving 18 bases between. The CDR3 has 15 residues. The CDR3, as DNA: TGTGCCAGCAGCACAAAAGAGGTCCCTAGTTACGAGCAGTACTTC. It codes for CASSTKEVPSYEQYF.

The CDR3, as DNA: TGCGCCAGCAGCTCGCTTCCCGACAGAGCTAATGAAAAACTGTTTTTT. Protein: CASSSLPDRANEKLFF. This chain joins TRBV5-1 and TRBJ1-4, with D possibly being TRBD1 (5 bases). The V end was cut by 3 bases, the J end by 3 bases, with 15 bases between. Germline CDR1 and CDR2: SGHRS and YFSETQ. The CDR3 is 16 residues long. The whole variable domain, remainder taken from reference TRBV5-1 and TRBJ1-4, is KAGVTQTPRYLIKTRGQQVTLSCSPISGHRSVSWYQQTPGQGLQFLFEYFSETQRNKGNFPGRFSGRQFSNSRSEMNVSTLELGDSALYLCASSSLPDRANEKLFFGSGTQLSVL.

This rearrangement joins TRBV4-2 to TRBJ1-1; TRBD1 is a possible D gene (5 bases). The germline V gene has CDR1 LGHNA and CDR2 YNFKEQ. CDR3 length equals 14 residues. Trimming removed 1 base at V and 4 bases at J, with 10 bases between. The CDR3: CASSQVGASTEAFF. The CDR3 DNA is TGTGCCAGCAGCCAAGTTGGGGCCTCCACTGAAGCTTTCTTT.

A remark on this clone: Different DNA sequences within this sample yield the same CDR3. CDR3 sequence reads: CASSPGLQETQYF. CDR3 DNA sequence: TGTGCCAGCTCACCCGGACTGCAAGAGACCCAGTACTTC. The J gene is TRBJ2-5, the V gene TRBV18; D is perhaps TRBD2 (5 bases). Trimming shortened V by 3 bases and J by 2 bases, and 7 bases separated the two germline ends. CDR1 is KGHSH and CDR2 is LQKENI in the germline V gene. This CDR3 comprises 13 residues.

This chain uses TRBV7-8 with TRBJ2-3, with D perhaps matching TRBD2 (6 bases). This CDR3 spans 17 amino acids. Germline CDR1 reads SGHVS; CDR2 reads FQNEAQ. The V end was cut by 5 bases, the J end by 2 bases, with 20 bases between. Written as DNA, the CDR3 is TGTGCCAGCAGCCCCCGTGGGACTTTCCGAGCCACAGATACGCAGTATTTT. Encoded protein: CASSPRGTFRATDTQYF.

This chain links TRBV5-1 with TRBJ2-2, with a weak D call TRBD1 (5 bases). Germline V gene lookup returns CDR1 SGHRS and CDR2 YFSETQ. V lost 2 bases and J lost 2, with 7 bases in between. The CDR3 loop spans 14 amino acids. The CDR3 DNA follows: TGCGCCAGCAGCTTAGACAGCAACACCGGGGAGCTGTTTTTT. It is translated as CASSLDSNTGELFF.

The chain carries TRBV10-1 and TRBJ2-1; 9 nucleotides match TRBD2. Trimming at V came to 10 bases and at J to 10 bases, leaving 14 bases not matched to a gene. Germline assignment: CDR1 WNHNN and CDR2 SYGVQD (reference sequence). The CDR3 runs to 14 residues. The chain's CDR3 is CAIGGAAGGWEQFF. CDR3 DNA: TGCGCCATAGGAGGGGCCGCGGGAGGGTGGGAGCAGTTCTTC.

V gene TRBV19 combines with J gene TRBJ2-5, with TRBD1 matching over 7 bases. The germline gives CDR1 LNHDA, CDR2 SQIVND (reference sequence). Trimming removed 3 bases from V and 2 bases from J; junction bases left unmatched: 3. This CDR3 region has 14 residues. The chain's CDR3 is CASSMGTVQETQYF. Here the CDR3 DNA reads TGTGCCAGTAGTATGGGGACAGTTCAAGAGACCCAGTACTTC.

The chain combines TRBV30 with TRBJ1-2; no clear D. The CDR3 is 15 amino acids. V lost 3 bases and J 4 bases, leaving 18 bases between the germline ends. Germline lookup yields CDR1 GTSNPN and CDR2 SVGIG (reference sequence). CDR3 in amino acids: CAWRIPTTGVYGYTF. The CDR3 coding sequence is TGTGCCTGGAGGATTCCTACGACGGGAGTCTATGGCTACACCTTC. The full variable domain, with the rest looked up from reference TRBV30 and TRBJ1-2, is SQTIHQWPATLVQPVGSPLSLECTVEGTSNPNLYWYRQAAGRGLQLLFYSVGIGQISSEVPQNLSASRPQDRQFILSSKKLLLSDSGFYLCAWRIPTTGVYGYTFGSGTRLTVV.

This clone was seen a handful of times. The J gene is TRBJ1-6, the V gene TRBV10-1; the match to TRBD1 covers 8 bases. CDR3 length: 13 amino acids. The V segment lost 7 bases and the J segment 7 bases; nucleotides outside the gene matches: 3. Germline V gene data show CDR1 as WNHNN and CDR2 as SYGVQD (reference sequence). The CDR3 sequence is CASTRDRNSPLHF. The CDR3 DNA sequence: TGCGCCAGCACCCGGGACAGGAATTCACCCCTCCACTTT.

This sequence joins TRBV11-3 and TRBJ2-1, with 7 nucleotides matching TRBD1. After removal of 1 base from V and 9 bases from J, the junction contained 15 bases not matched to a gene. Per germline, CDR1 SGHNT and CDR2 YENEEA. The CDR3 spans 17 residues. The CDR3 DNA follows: TGTGCCAGCAGCTTAGGGGGGACAGAGGAGGTAGGACGTGAGCAGTTCTTC. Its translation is CASSLGGTEEVGREQFF.

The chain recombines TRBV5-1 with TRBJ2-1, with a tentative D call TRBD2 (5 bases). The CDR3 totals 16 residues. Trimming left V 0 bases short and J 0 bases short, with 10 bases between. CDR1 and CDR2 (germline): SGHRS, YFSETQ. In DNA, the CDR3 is TGCGCCAGCAGCTTGGTCATGAGCGGCTCCTACAATGAGCAGTTCTTC. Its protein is CASSLVMSGSYNEQFF.

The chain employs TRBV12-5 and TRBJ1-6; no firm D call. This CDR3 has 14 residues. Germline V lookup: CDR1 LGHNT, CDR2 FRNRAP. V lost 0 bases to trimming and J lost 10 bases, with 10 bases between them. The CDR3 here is CASGLVFGQSPLHF. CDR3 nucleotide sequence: TGTGCTAGTGGTTTGGTCTTTGGCCAGTCACCCCTCCACTTT.

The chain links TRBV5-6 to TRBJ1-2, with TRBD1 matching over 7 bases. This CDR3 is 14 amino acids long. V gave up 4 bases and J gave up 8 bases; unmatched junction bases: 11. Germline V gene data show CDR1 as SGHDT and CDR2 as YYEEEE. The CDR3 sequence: CASSTQTGVSGYTF. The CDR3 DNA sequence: TGTGCCAGCAGCACGCAAACAGGGGTATCCGGCTACACCTTC.

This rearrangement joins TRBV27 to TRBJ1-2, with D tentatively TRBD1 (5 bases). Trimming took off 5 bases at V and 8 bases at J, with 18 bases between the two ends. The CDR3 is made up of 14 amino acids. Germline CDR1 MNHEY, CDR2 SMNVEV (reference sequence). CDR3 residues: CASSPRGGERGYTF. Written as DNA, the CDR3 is TGTGCCAGCAGTCCCCGGGGGGGGGAGAGGGGCTACACCTTC.

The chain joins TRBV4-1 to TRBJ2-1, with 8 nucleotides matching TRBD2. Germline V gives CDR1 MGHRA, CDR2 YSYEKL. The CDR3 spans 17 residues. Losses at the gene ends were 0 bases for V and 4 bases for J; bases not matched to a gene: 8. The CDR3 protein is CASSQEERRGVYNEQFF. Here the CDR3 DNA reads TGCGCCAGCAGCCAAGAGGAACGGCGGGGGGTTTACAATGAGCAGTTCTTC.

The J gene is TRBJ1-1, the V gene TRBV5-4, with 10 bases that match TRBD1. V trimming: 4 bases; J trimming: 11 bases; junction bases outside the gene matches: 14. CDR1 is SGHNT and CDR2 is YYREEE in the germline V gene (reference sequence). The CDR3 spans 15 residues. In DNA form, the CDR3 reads TGTGCCAGCAGCCAAGAAAGGGGGACAGGGGATGCGGCTTTCTTT. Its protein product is CASSQERGTGDAAFF. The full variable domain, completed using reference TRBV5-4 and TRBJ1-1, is ETGVTQSPTHLIKTRGQQVTLRCSSQSGHNTVSWYQQALGQGPQFIFQYYREEENGRGNFPPRFSGLQFPNYSSELNVNALELDDSALYLCASSQERGTGDAAFFGQGTRLTVV.